Listed below are T cell receptor beta chains from one sample, sequenced in a study of human T cells and chemical hapten exposure. Using its own MiXCR run on the RACE reads, TCRdb lists one record per CDR3 protein. The sample has about 350,000 distinct CDR3 sequences, 5% to 6.5% seen once. The starting material was whole blood, obtained in connection with sensitization to the hapten diphenylcyclopropenone (DPC). Receptors were obtained from a woman aged 18-29 years with alopecia areata. Some clones in this sample may be carry-over from other donors' samples. The CDR3 runs from the conserved cysteine through the conserved F or W. The D gene is left open where the match is weak. Clone size, where shown, is once, few, many, or a class for clones that have expanded.

>11|TRBJ2-7|NA|many|TRBV7-6
CASSLVGEQYF
TGTGCCAGCAGCTTAGTCGGCGAGCAGTACTTC
>13|TRBJ1-2|NA|few|TRBV29-1
CSVELVGGDGYTF
TGCAGCGTTGAATTAGTTGGGGGTGATGGCTACACCTTC
>14|TRBJ2-1|TRBD2|few|TRBV4-2
CASSQPTSGNEQFF
TGTGCCAGCAGCCAACCGACTAGCGGGAATGAGCAGTTCTTC
>19|TRBJ2-6|NA|NA|TRBV9
CASSVGAGQRDSGANVLTF
TGTGCCAGCAGCGTAGGGGCAGGCCAGAGGGATTCTGGGGCCAACGTCCTGACTTTC
>13|TRBJ1-5|NA|many|TRBV6-2/TRBV6-3
CASSRSGSQPQHF
TGTGCCAGCAGCCGATCGGGAAGTCAGCCCCAGCATTTT
>12|TRBJ2-2|TRBD2|many|TRBV11-2
CASSWEGGELFF
TGTGCCAGCAGCTGGGAGGGCGGGGAGCTGTTTTTT
>14|TRBJ2-1|TRBD2|few|TRBV12-3/TRBV12-4
CASSFLGGYNEQFF
TGTGCCAGCAGTTTCTTGGGGGGGTACAATGAGCAGTTCTTC
>15|TRBJ2-7|NA|NA|TRBV28
CASTQGQGNSYEQYF
TGTGCCAGCACCCAGGGGCAGGGGAACTCCTACGAGCAGTACTTC
>13|TRBJ1-2|NA|few|TRBV2
CASLDRTTDGYTF
TGTGCCAGCCTTGACAGGACCACGGATGGCTACACCTTC
>15|TRBJ1-5|NA|many|TRBV11-2
CASSLDRTFNQPQHF
TGTGCCAGCAGCTTAGACAGGACCTTTAATCAGCCCCAGCATTTT
>14|TRBJ1-1|NA|NA|TRBV7-9
CASSPGQGQTEAFF
TGTGCCAGCAGCCCAGGGCAGGGGCAGACTGAAGCTTTCTTT
>11|TRBJ2-1|NA|few|TRBV12-3/TRBV12-4
CASSSQGSQFF
TGTGCCAGCAGTTCCCAGGGGTCGCAGTTCTTC
>15|TRBJ1-6|NA|many|TRBV10-1
CASSEDSSYNSPLHF
TGCGCCAGCAGTGAAGACAGCTCCTATAATTCACCCCTCCACTTT
>15|TRBJ1-5|TRBD1|many|TRBV28
CASSFRGRLGQPQHF
TGTGCCAGCAGTTTCAGGGGGCGATTGGGTCAGCCCCAGCATTTT
>19|TRBJ1-2|NA|NA|TRBV5-1
CASSLLGGSAAGENYGYTF
TGCGCCAGCAGCTTGTTAGGTGGATCGGCGGCAGGGGAGAACTATGGCTACACCTTC
>15|TRBJ2-4|TRBD1|NA|TRBV5-1
CACSLADREKNIQYF
TGCGCCTGCAGCCTGGCCGACAGGGAGAAAAACATTCAGTACTTC
>14|TRBJ2-7|NA|many|TRBV12-5
CASGLGTVTYEQYF
TGTGCTAGTGGTTTGGGGACAGTTACCTACGAGCAGTACTTC
>17|TRBJ1-3|NA|few|TRBV2
CASSHEGRKSSGNTIYF
TGTGCCAGCAGCCACGAGGGACGAAAGAGCTCTGGAAACACCATATATTTT
>16|TRBJ1-5|TRBD1|NA|TRBV27
CASSPWTGYSNQPQHF
TGTGCCAGCAGCCCATGGACAGGTTATAGCAATCAGCCCCAGCATTTT
>14|TRBJ1-1|NA|NA|TRBV12-3/TRBV12-4
CASSSVGSSTEAFF
TGTGCCAGCAGTTCGGTCGGGTCATCCACTGAAGCTTTCTTT
>16|TRBJ2-2|TRBD1|NA|TRBV6-1
CASSEETGGYTGELFF
TGTGCCAGCAGTGAGGAGACAGGGGGCTACACCGGGGAGCTGTTTTTT
>16|TRBJ1-5|NA|few|TRBV4-1
CASSHPQDSTNQPQHF
TGCGCCAGCAGCCACCCCCAGGACAGCACCAATCAGCCCCAGCATTTT
>15|TRBJ1-3|NA|few|TRBV14
CASSLRWGAGNTIYF
TGTGCCAGCAGCCTCCGATGGGGAGCTGGAAACACCATATATTTT
>15|TRBJ2-3|NA|NA|TRBV28
CASKDSREVTGTQYF
TGTGCCAGCAAGGACTCCCGTGAGGTTACGGGTACGCAGTATTTT
>16|TRBJ2-5|NA|few|TRBV7-9
CASSRPAQPSQETQYF
TGTGCCAGCAGCCGTCCAGCCCAACCCTCCCAAGAGACCCAGTACTTC
>17|TRBJ2-1|TRBD2|few|TRBV7-2
CASSSRLAGVRNNEQFF
TGTGCCAGCAGCTCAAGACTAGCGGGGGTTCGTAACAATGAGCAGTTCTTC
>15|TRBJ2-3|TRBD1|many|TRBV6-5
CASKKQGANTDTQYF
TGTGCCAGCAAAAAACAGGGGGCCAACACAGATACGCAGTATTTT
>12|TRBJ1-1|NA|few|TRBV5-6
CASSDVNTEAFF
TGTGCCAGCAGCGACGTAAACACTGAAGCTTTCTTT
>18|TRBJ2-6|NA|few|TRBV7-2
CASSSTWVFFSGANVLTF
TGTGCCAGCAGCTCCACCTGGGTTTTTTTCTCTGGGGCCAACGTCCTGACTTTC